Listed here are 9 T cell receptor beta chains from one sample, sequenced in a study of neurological immune-mediated disorders. Using its own MiXCR run on the 5' RACE reads, TCRdb lists one record per CDR3 protein. The sample holds approximately 47,000 distinct CDR3 sequences; roughly 12% are singletons and the top ten take 9.5% to 12%. The time point denotes: longitudinal time-point 3. Sequenced sample: PBMCs. These receptors were obtained from a young man in good health.

The chain couples TRBV28 to TRBJ1-2; perhaps TRBD1 as D (5 bases). The CDR3 extends over 15 amino acids. Trimming pared 5 bases from V and 1 base from J, leaving 14 bases between. Germline CDR1 reads MDHEN; CDR2 reads SYDVKM. The CDR3 DNA sequence: TGTGCCAGCAGTACACCCCCCGACAGTAACTATGGCTACACCTTC. It translates to CASSTPPDSNYGYTF.

In its sample, this clonotype was seen many times. The genes are TRBV4-2 and TRBJ2-5; TRBD2 aligns across 7 bases. This CDR3 has 13 residues. Trimming removed 4 bases from V and 2 bases from J; junction bases left unmatched: 1. The V gene's germline CDR1 is LGHNA and CDR2 YNFKEQ. The CDR3 spells CASSPGLQETQYF. CDR3 DNA sequence: TGTGCCAGCAGCCCGGGACTACAAGAGACCCAGTACTTC.

This clonotype was counted at least ten times. The chain couples TRBV7-2 to TRBJ2-6; 7 bases agree with TRBD2. J lost 0 bases, V lost 8 bases, and 1 base had no gene match. The germline gives CDR1 SGHTA, CDR2 FQGNSA. CDR3 length: 14 residues. The CDR3 sequence: CASGGVSGANVLTF. CDR3 in DNA: TGTGCCAGCGGGGGGGTCTCTGGGGCCAACGTCCTGACTTTC.

V gene TRBV7-9 combines with J gene TRBJ2-7, with 13 positions matching TRBD2. The CDR3 totals 20 residues. Unmatched junction bases numbered 17, after V lost 5 bases and J lost 1 base. The V gene's germline CDR1 is SEHNR and CDR2 FQNEAQ (reference sequence). The CDR3 here is CASSPAVHPLLAGGSYEQYF. The CDR3 DNA follows: TGTGCCAGCAGCCCGGCCGTGCACCCTCTACTAGCGGGAGGGTCCTACGAGCAGTACTTC.

This clonotype has at least ten counts. The chain links TRBV20-1 to TRBJ1-1; D gene uncertain. Germline lookup yields CDR1 DFQATT and CDR2 SNEGSKA (reference sequence). This CDR3 comprises 12 residues. The V end lost 5 bases, the J end lost 6 bases, and 13 bases lay between the germline ends. The DNA for the CDR3 is TGCAGTGCTGACACGGAGACACCTGAAGCTTTCTTT. Its protein product is CSADTETPEAFF.

Many counts were recorded for this clonotype. This chain connects TRBV20-1 to TRBJ1-3; D ambiguous. Germline CDR1 DFQATT, CDR2 SNEGSKA (reference sequence). Trimming left V 3 bases short and J 0 bases short, with 9 bases between. The CDR3 contains 14 residues. CDR3 in DNA: TGCAGTGCTAGTGGTGGCTTCTCTGGAAACACCATATATTTT. This encodes CSASGGFSGNTIYF.

At least ten counts were recorded for this clonotype. J is TRBJ1-3 and V is TRBV29-1; 8 positions agree with TRBD1. CDR3 size: 15 residues. Per the germline V gene, CDR1 is SQVTM and CDR2 is ANQGSEA. Germline trimming cut 3 bases from V and 2 bases from J; bases unmatched to any gene: 6. Written as DNA, the CDR3 is TGCAGCGTTGACACACAGGGGGGGCCTGGAAACACCATATATTTT. It specifies CSVDTQGGPGNTIYF.

At least ten counts were recorded for this clonotype. The junction differs from germline at one of its ends, possibly a read error. The rearrangement links TRBV12-3 or TRBV12-4 to TRBJ2-7; D may be TRBD2 (6 bases). The CDR3 spans 14 residues. The CDR3 loop reads CASSLAAGTPHRDF. CDR3 DNA: TGTGCCAGCAGTTTAGCAGCCGGGACTCCCCACCGGGACTTC.

In this sample, this clonotype turned up once. A much larger clone is a single base away; this may be a read error. This rearrangement joins TRBV3-1 to TRBJ1-2, with a possible D match to TRBD1 (6 bases). V lost 1 base and J lost 1, with 10 bases in between. CDR1 and CDR2 from the germline V gene are LGHDT and YNNKEL (reference sequence). The CDR3 sequence is 15 residues long. The CDR3 DNA sequence: TGTGCCAGCAGCCAAGGACAGGTCCTTAACTATGGCTACACCTTC. Protein: CASSQGQVLNYGYTF.